This TCR beta chain was identified during a study of blood T cells in healthy people across ages. Study information: Per two T cells, about one barcoded beta molecule was captured through template switching.

Per-sample yields of isolated PBMCs were at least 7 million. The CDR3 has 17 amino acids. It was with a sample-barcoded 5' primer and a J-beta primer mix that a second PCR of about 6 to 11 cycles was run. Carrying 12 random nucleotides, a template-switch adaptor labeled each individual cDNA molecule. TCRdb ran MiXCR on the 5' RACE reads and lists one entry per CDR3 protein. The table has hundreds of thousands of distinct CDR3 sequences, around two fifths seen once. The receptor was isolated from a man in his 60s in good health. Sequenced input: blood. This sequence joins TRBV21-1 and TRBJ2-5; the table calls TRBD1, which could not be checked here. TRBV21-1 is termed a pseudogene. DNA of the CDR3: TGTGCCAGCAGCACGTCGGGGGGACAGGGTCGACAAGAGACCCAGTACTTC. It codes for CASSTSGGQGRQETQYF.